This T cell receptor beta chain was documented in a study of shared clonotypes between healthy human individuals (TCRdb year 2020). For the wider study: Two women and a few men aged 18 to 49 years were included in the cohort. Per donor, three plates each were used for CD4 naive and CD4 memory, two for CD8 naive, and one for CD8 memory. To estimate repertoire size and how much clonotype sharing occurs between individuals, the study deeply sequenced the blood TCR repertoires of five healthy adults. To increase sequencing depth and limit assay-specific biases, TCR repertoire library preparation and sequencing were carried out by different laboratories using diverse techniques. Each donor's leukapheresis produced roughly between roughly 0.9 and 9 billion PBMCs.

TCR CDR3 regions were amplified from genomic DNA by multiplex PCR using the deep immunoSEQ assay. Genomic DNA extracted from each cell subset was distributed evenly over all wells of several immunoSEQ 96-well plates, and each plate served as one replicate. For sorted subsets, around 0.2 ug of genomic DNA, equivalent to around 31,000 T cell genomes, went into each replicate PCR. The purified libraries were quantified using a Qubit 3.0 fluorometer, sized with a Bioanalyzer 2100, and then quantified again using the KAPA Library Quantification kit. Every immunoSEQ 96-well plate was sequenced on a separate single-read 150-cycle Illumina NextSeq 550 flow cell. The authors' pipeline ran thus. Because only junctional sequences without quality scores were contained in the immunoSEQ output, filtering matching that applied to full-length reads could not be performed. To assign V/J genes and CDR3, sequences were annotated against IMGT germline references using PyIR, a Python wrapper for IgBLAST v1.9. Any read was removed if the V/J assignment was weak (E-value above 1e-6), the CDR3 was missing, or the read contained stop codons, out-of-frame junctions, or ambiguous translated residues. A V3J clonotype was defined by an identical inferred V gene, J gene, and CDR3 amino acid sequence. Percentage overlap between repertoires was calculated by dividing the number of shared unique clonotypes by the size of the smaller repertoire. RTK rarefaction, the Chao1 estimator, and Recon v2.1 estimates of unobserved clonotypes were used to assess repertoire richness. For all TCRbeta clonotypes obtained by the gDNA method from a handful of donors, generation probabilities were computed with OLGA. The table was pulled from immuneACCESS by TCRdb, which kept in-frame rearrangements only. Such tables lose some clones; where checked, under half of the loss comes from unresolved V genes, and the rest has no known cause. The V and J calls and the clone size are those of that table, but D and trimming were determined from the DNA. The sample includes 2 million to 2.5 million clones, with 90% to 96% observed a single time. The ten largest account for roughly 0.13% of the sample.

As for this clone: It lacks a known antigen. The input lacks base qualities; no much larger clone sits a single base away. Other DNA sequences within the sample encode an identical CDR3.

Here is what the overall study found, with its caveats: Based on pairwise subsampling, the degree of clonotype sharing among donors was expected to be affected by sequencing depth. Across four donors, about 5.2% of naive CD4, roughly 3.5% of naive CD8, around 2.1% of memory CD4, and about 0.44% of memory CD8 clonotypes were shared. Sampling was limited to blood, and TCR repertoires in tissue likely differ from TCR repertoires in blood. Compared with non-shared clonotypes, clonotypes shared by all four sorted-subset donors had higher generation probabilities. Estimated clonotype richness was generally larger for naive than for memory subsets. Because the study included a small number of donors, the genetic and exposure-history diversity represented was limited. Even with the large sequencing depth, rarefaction of the sorted-subset datasets indicated that sequencing was incomplete.

The donors were healthy, HIV-negative adults who had no recently reported acute infections or vaccinations. All donors were Caucasian adults living in Nashville, Tennessee, USA. CD4+ T cells were enriched by magnetic negative selection, after which naive cells were positively selected on CD45RA and the negative fraction was taken as the memory subset. Blood was obtained by leukapheresis, after which PBMCs were separated by Ficoll-Histopaque density gradient centrifugation and cryopreserved in liquid nitrogen vapor phase. Purity and quantity of every magnetically sorted T cell population were checked by analytical flow cytometry. Each sorted fraction had its genomic DNA isolated and then quantified by UV absorbance on a Nanodrop 2000c. The clonotype was recovered from a man aged 18 to 29 in good health. Specimen: naive CD4+ T cells sorted from blood. The cell subset or site label here, explained by the study, means: CD45RA+ positively selected.

The CDR3 has the sequence CASSLAYEQYF. At the DNA level, the sequence is TGTGCCAGCAGCTTGGCCTACGAGCAGTACTTC. The rearranged segments are TRBV5-5 and TRBJ2-7; no D gene is confidently identified. CDR1 SGHKS and CDR2 YYEKEE were looked up in the germline V gene (reference sequence). V and J are truncated by 0 bases and 2 bases respectively, leaving an intervening sequence of 0 bases. Inclusive of the bounding cysteine and phenylalanine, the CDR3 is 11 residues long. Only the CDR3 DNA stays, 33 bases, in frame from base 1.